This TCR beta chain was obtained from a study of T cells after yellow fever vaccination. Points from the study as a whole: Some clonotypes were seen in both the CD4 and the CD8 compartments. These made up a small share and likely arose from convergent recombination. Post-booster repertoires again held most primary-vaccination clones (roughly 96% CD4, 75% to 90% CD8).

Looked up from germline, CDR1 is SGHTA and CDR2 is FQGNSA. This CDR3 has 15 residues. V lost 5 bases to trimming and J lost 4 bases, with 17 bases between them. About this clonotype: Its antigen is unidentified.

The 5'RACE template-switching step produced TCR cDNA and added a universal primer site and UMIs. TCRdb re-analysed the 5' RACE reads in MiXCR, keeping a single row per CDR3 protein. The table records approximately 550,000 distinct CDR3 sequences, around an eighth of them present only once. The sequenced sample was PBMCs, obtained on the day of the yellow fever booster vaccination. The chain carries TRBV7-2 and TRBJ1-2; no reliable D call. This receptor was taken from a man between 25 and 39 years old who received the YFV17D yellow fever vaccine. Here the CDR3 DNA reads TGTGCCAGCAGCCCCCGACGGGGTGGTGGCTATGGCTACACCTTC. Its protein is CASSPRRGGGYGYTF.